The 8 T cell receptor beta chains given below trace back to one sample, sequenced in a study of metastatic and nonmetastatic thyroid tumors (dated by TCRdb to 2020 to 2021). No patient had received any treatment before thyroid surgery. Preparation of the library involved PCR. Sequencing relied on an Illumina HiSeq 4000. Using fastp trimming at Q25 and MiXCR clonotype assembly, TCRdb reanalyzed the public sequencing data and kept in-frame beta chains. This sample gives about 40,000 clones in total; 15% to 20% of them show up just once. The ten largest account for around 3.9% of the sample. Material for sequencing was blood. These receptors all come from a female donor with papillary thyroid cancer or a benign thyroid nodule (not recorded which). Some clones in this sample may be carry-over from other donors' samples.

This clone was counted ten times or more. The gene calls are TRBV5-1 and TRBJ2-6; D gene uncertain. CDR1 and CDR2 from the germline V gene are SGHRS and YFSETQ. This CDR3 contains 15 residues. The ends were cut back, 6 bases at V and 0 bases at J, with 10 bases in the middle. The CDR3 nucleotides are TGCGCCAGCACCGACGGATACTCTGGGGCCAACGTCCTGACTTTC. Amino acid sequence: CASTDGYSGANVLTF. The variable domain in full, completed from reference TRBV5-1 and TRBJ2-6, reads KAGVTQTPRYLIKTRGQQVTLSCSPISGHRSVSWYQQTPGQGLQFLFEYFSETQRNKGNFPGRFSGRQFSNSRSEMNVSTLELGDSALYLCASTDGYSGANVLTFGAGSRLTVL.

The CDR3 DNA reads TGTGCCAGCAGCTGGCCGGCTACCGCATACAATGAGCAGTTCTTC. Encoded protein: CASSWPATAYNEQFF. The chain has TRBV11-2 and TRBJ2-1; no definite D call. V dropped 4 bases and J dropped 4 bases, with 14 bases sitting between them. This CDR3 is 15 amino acids long. Per germline, CDR1 SGHAT and CDR2 FQNNGV.

Points on this clone: Mismatch with germline at one junction end may stem from a read error. This chain's CDR3 is CASSGGRGDNQPQHF. In nucleotides, the CDR3 is TGTGCCAGCTCAGGGGGCCGTGGGGACAATCAGCCACAGCATTTT. V and J are TRBV2 and TRBJ1-5; TRBD1 matches 8 bases. This CDR3 has 15 amino acids. Germline lookup yields CDR1 SNHLY and CDR2 FYNNEI. Full variable domain (remainder filled in from reference TRBV2 and TRBJ1-5): EPEVTQTPSHQVTQMGQEVILRCVPISNHLYFYWYRQILGQKVEFLVSFYNNEISEKSEIFDDQFSVERPDGSNFTLKIRSTKLEDSAMYFCASSGGRGDNQPQHFGDGTRLSIL.

Only one count was recorded for this clone. Just one base apart from a much larger clone, this may be a read error. The chain combines TRBV5-1 with TRBJ2-2, with D maybe TRBD2 (5 bases). Germline-derived CDR1 and CDR2 are SGHRS and YFSETQ. The CDR3 is 16 amino acids. The CDR3 DNA follows: TGCGCCAGCAGCGTGTCGACCTCACCTCGCACCGGGGAGCTGTCTTTT. Residues: CASSVSTSPRTGELSF.

At least ten counts were recorded for this clone. This chain uses TRBV28 with TRBJ1-5; TRBD1 agrees at 7 bases. The length of the CDR3 is 14 residues. The V and J ends lost 6 bases and 6 bases, in that order; junction bases with no gene match: 8. In germline, CDR1 is MDHEN, CDR2 SYDVKM. Here the CDR3 reads CASSGQAEAQPQHF. CDR3 in DNA: TGTGCCAGCAGCGGACAGGCTGAGGCTCAGCCCCAGCATTTT.

As to this clone: The junction shows a germline mismatch at one end, possibly a read error. The chain has TRBV19 and TRBJ2-7; a weak D match, TRBD2 (6 bases). The CDR3 totals 14 residues. The germline CDR1 and CDR2 sequences are LNHDA and SQIVND (reference sequence). CDR3 sequence: CASSILACAYEEYF. CDR3 DNA sequence: TGTGCCAGTAGTATCCTAGCGTGTGCCTACGAGGAGTACTTC.

This clone was seen many times. The chain is built from TRBV24-1 and TRBJ2-1; D call uncertain. The V end lost 4 bases, the J end lost 0 bases, and 9 bases lay between the germline ends. The CDR3 covers 15 residues. The germline gives CDR1 KGHDR, CDR2 SFDVKD. CDR3 nucleotides: TGTGCCACCAGTGACGGACCGAGCTCCTACAATGAGCAGTTCTTC. Protein: CATSDGPSSYNEQFF.

This clone has at least ten counts. The rearrangement uses TRBV27 and TRBJ2-3, with D possibly TRBD1 on 5 matching bases. From germline, CDR1 is MNHEY and CDR2 SMNVEV (reference sequence). The germline V and J ends were trimmed by 2 bases and 2 bases, with 11 bases remaining between them. This CDR3 spans 15 amino acids. CDR3 nucleotides: TGTGCCAGCAGTTTAAAAGGGGCGAACACAGATACGCAGTATTTT. As protein: CASSLKGANTDTQYF.